The T cell receptor (beta chain) described here comes from a study of identical twins' blood T cells. This clonotype appeared a few times. Trimming took 5 bases from V and 3 from J, leaving 11 bases between them. This CDR3 is 13 amino acids long. Germline CDR1 is SQVTM and CDR2 is ANQGSEA. Each TCR cDNA library carried sample-specific barcodes on both ends. TCRdb re-derived calls from the 5' RACE reads in MiXCR, one entry per CDR3 protein. Here the sample spans about 370,000 distinct CDR3 sequences, 25% to 35% being singletons. The receptor comes from a woman aged 18-49 years in good health. The chain carries TRBV29-1 and TRBJ2-1; D uncertain. The sequencing input was PBMCs. Here the CDR3 reads CSVSPTNYNEQFF. In DNA, the CDR3 is TGCAGCGTTAGTCCCACCAACTACAATGAGCAGTTCTTC.